This T cell receptor beta chain was sequenced in a study of T cell changes during pregnancy in multiple sclerosis. The data were produced by immunoSEQ multiplex PCR, yet TCRdb's version contains in-frame clones alone and is incomplete. The data hold under 25,000 clones, with more than 75% observed a single time. V gave up 2 bases and J gave up 1 base; unmatched junction bases: 5. The germline CDR1 and CDR2 sequences are SGHDT and YYEEEE. The CDR3 is 17 residues long. V usage is TRBV5-6 and J usage is TRBJ2-1; 11 nucleotides align to TRBD1. This TCR derives from a female donor in good health, enrolled as a control in a pregnancy study. The input for sequencing was CD8+ T cells from peripheral blood mononuclear cells, taken in the first trimester of pregnancy. The CDR3 reads CASSLPGQGASYNEQFF. As DNA, the CDR3 is TGTGCCAGCAGCTTACCCGGACAGGGGGCATCCTACAATGAGCAGTTCTTC.